The 26 T cell receptor beta chains below were found in one sample sequenced in a study of graft-versus-host responses after intestinal transplantation. Profiled with immunoSEQ multiplex PCR; TCRdb holds only in-frame clones, not every one. The sample records 100,000 to 130,000 clones, about nine tenths being singletons. These receptors' antigens are unknown. Sample: unstimulated CD4+ T cells sorted from spleen or lymph node cells, taken before transplant. The source of these receptors is a human donor who was the organ donor for an intestinal transplant.

This chain connects TRBV5-1 to TRBJ2-5, with unresolved D. The V and J ends lost 2 bases and 3 bases respectively, with 23 bases between them. CDR3 size: 18 residues. Germline lookup yields CDR1 SGHRS and CDR2 YFSETQ. Here the CDR3 reads CASSFGGVGLLIEETQYF. Written as DNA, the CDR3 is TGCGCCAGCAGCTTTGGTGGGGTTGGGCTGCTGATTGAAGAGACCCAGTACTTC.

The chain combines TRBV7-6 with TRBJ2-2; the D is unclear. Per the germline V gene, CDR1 is SGHVS and CDR2 is FNYEAQ. This CDR3 comprises 15 residues. The germline V and J ends were trimmed by 5 bases and 0 bases, with 10 bases remaining between them. CDR3 amino acids: CASSPAHANTGELFF. The DNA of the CDR3 is TGTGCCAGCAGCCCAGCCCACGCGAACACCGGGGAGCTGTTTTTT.

The rearrangement uses TRBV6-5 and TRBJ1-1; possibly TRBD1 for D (6 bases). CDR3 size: 16 residues. The V end lost 2 bases, the J end lost 1 base, and 14 bases lay between the germline ends. CDR1 and CDR2 (germline): MNHEY, SVGAGI. CDR3 residues: CASSYTGPWWNTEAFF. The CDR3 DNA reads TGTGCCAGCAGTTACACAGGGCCCTGGTGGAACACTGAAGCTTTCTTT.

A single count supports this clone. J is TRBJ2-7 and V is TRBV7-2; the D gene is possibly TRBD1 (5 bases). The V and J ends lost 1 base and 4 bases respectively, with 17 bases between them. The CDR3 loop spans 16 amino acids. Germline CDR1 SGHTA, CDR2 FQGNSA. For the CDR3, the DNA is TGTGCCAGCAGCTTAGGGCCCGTCCAGGGTGGGTACGAGCAGTACTTC. Translated: CASSLGPVQGGYEQYF.

V usage is TRBV11-2 and J usage is TRBJ1-3; D might be TRBD1 (5 bases). The germline V and J ends were trimmed by 8 bases and 0 bases, with 14 bases remaining between them. The germline gives CDR1 SGHAT, CDR2 FQNNGV. The CDR3 runs to 15 residues. CDR3 DNA sequence: TGTGCCAGCTCCGGGACGGTGAGCTCTGGAAACACCATATATTTT. It is translated as CASSGTVSSGNTIYF.

V gene TRBV4-2 combines with J gene TRBJ2-3, with unresolved D. The CDR3 is 15 residues long. Between the trimmed V and J ends, which lost 1 base and 0 bases, there was a span of 8 bases. CDR1 LGHNA and CDR2 YNFKEQ come from the germline V gene. Written as DNA, the CDR3 is TGTGCCAGCAGCCAAGTCAGCTCTAGCACAGATACGCAGTATTTT. Protein: CASSQVSSSTDTQYF.

The V gene is TRBV2, the J gene TRBJ1-5; a possible D gene is TRBD1 (5 bases). Trimming pared 5 bases from V and 1 base from J, leaving 9 bases between. Germline CDR1 reads SNHLY; CDR2 reads FYNNEI. This CDR3 is 14 amino acids long. Here the CDR3 DNA reads TGTGCCAGCAGTCGCCAGGGAAGCAATCAGCCCCAGCATTTT. Translation: CASSRQGSNQPQHF. The full variable domain, rest sourced from reference TRBV2 and TRBJ1-5, is EPEVTQTPSHQVTQMGQEVILRCVPISNHLYFYWYRQILGQKVEFLVSFYNNEISEKSEIFDDQFSVERPDGSNFTLKIRSTKLEDSAMYFCASSRQGSNQPQHFGDGTRLSIL.

The chain recombines TRBV6-4 with TRBJ2-3; unclear D gene. The ends were cut back, 4 bases at V and 5 bases at J, with 10 bases in the middle. Per the germline V gene, CDR1 is MRHNA and CDR2 is SNTAGT. CDR3 length equals 13 residues. The CDR3 DNA follows: TGTGCCAGCAGTGTGGGCCTTGTAGATACGCAGTATTTT. Its translation: CASSVGLVDTQYF.

This clone showed up just a few times. This sequence joins TRBV19 and TRBJ1-6; a possible D gene is TRBD1 (6 bases). The CDR3 extends over 15 amino acids. Trimming shortened V by 3 bases and J by 9 bases, and 15 bases separated the two germline ends. Germline loops: CDR1 LNHDA, CDR2 SQIVND (reference sequence). The DNA of the CDR3 is TGTGCCAGTAGTATCAACAGGGATTTCAGTTCACCCCTCCACTTT. Residues: CASSINRDFSSPLHF.

The CDR3 DNA follows: TGCGCCAGCAGCTGGGGACAGAACACAGATACGCAGTATTTT. Translating gives CASSWGQNTDTQYF. The rearrangement joins TRBV5-1 to TRBJ2-3; 7 nucleotides align to TRBD1. The CDR3 length is 14 residues. V shed 3 bases, J shed 2 bases, and the junction held 3 bases outside the gene matches. From germline, CDR1 is SGHRS and CDR2 YFSETQ.

This rearrangement joins TRBV19 to TRBJ2-6, with D possibly matching TRBD2 (6 bases). V was trimmed by 1 base and J by 0 bases, leaving 22 bases between them. This CDR3 is built from 21 residues. Germline CDR1 is LNHDA and CDR2 is SQIVND (reference sequence). The CDR3 DNA sequence: TGTGCCAGTAGTATAGTTTATCCCCGACCGGGACTGGACTCTGGGGCCAACGTCCTGACTTTC. Protein sequence: CASSIVYPRPGLDSGANVLTF.

About this clone: Other DNA variants within this sample encode the same CDR3. The chain links TRBV7-2 to TRBJ1-2; 8 bases align to TRBD1. V shed 3 bases, J shed 7 bases, and the junction held 1 base outside the gene matches. Germline CDR1 reads SGHTA; CDR2 reads FQGNSA. CDR3 size: 12 residues. The CDR3 protein is CASSLDRVGYTF. The CDR3 nucleotides read TGTGCCAGCAGCTTGGACAGGGTTGGCTACACCTTC.

The CDR3 protein is CASSPRGKAKNIQYF. DNA for the CDR3: TGTGCCAGCAGCCCGCGGGGTAAAGCCAAAAACATTCAGTACTTC. The chain couples TRBV5-8 to TRBJ2-4; D is possibly TRBD2 (6 bases). V was shortened by 4 bases and J by 0 bases, with 11 bases between the two germline ends. This CDR3 comprises 15 residues. Germline lookup yields CDR1 SGHTS and CDR2 YDEGEE. The full variable domain, in which reference TRBV5-8 and TRBJ2-4 provide the parts outside the CDR3, is EAGVTQSPTHLIKTRGQQATLRCSPISGHTSVYWYQQALGLGLQFLLWYDEGEERNRGNFPPRFSGRQFPNYSSELNVNALELEDSALYLCASSPRGKAKNIQYFGAGTRLSVL.

V is TRBV2 and J is TRBJ1-6, with a tentative D call TRBD1 (6 bases). The germline CDR1 and CDR2 sequences are SNHLY and FYNNEI. V dropped 1 base and J dropped 0 bases, with 7 bases sitting between them. The CDR3 length is 16 residues. The CDR3 here is CASSEGGHSYNSPLHF. The CDR3 nucleotides read TGTGCCAGCAGTGAAGGGGGACACTCCTATAATTCACCCCTCCACTTT.

This clone was observed a single time. The chain combines TRBV9 with TRBJ1-6; D gene ambiguous. The CDR3 has 13 residues. Trimming cost V 0 bases and J 9 bases, with 7 bases left between them. CDR1 is SGDLS, CDR2 YYNGEE, per germline. CDR3 sequence reads: CASSVDTGSPLHF. CDR3 nucleotide sequence: TGTGCCAGCAGCGTAGATACGGGTTCACCCCTCCACTTT.

This chain links TRBV5-1 with TRBJ2-5, with 12 bases fitting TRBD2. V lost 0 bases and J lost 2; bases outside the gene matches: 2. The CDR3 is 16 residues long. The germline CDR1 and CDR2 sequences are SGHRS and YFSETQ. As DNA, the CDR3 is TGCGCCAGCAGCTTGGCCGGGACTAGCGGGCAAGAGACCCAGTACTTC. Translating it yields CASSLAGTSGQETQYF.

This sequence joins TRBV6-1 and TRBJ2-2; D is unclear. Between the trimmed V and J ends, which lost 6 bases and 0 bases, there was a span of 8 bases. Germline lookup yields CDR1 MNHNS and CDR2 SASEGT. The CDR3 contains 14 residues. The CDR3, as DNA: TGTGCCAGCAGGGTAGCAGCGAACACCGGGGAGCTGTTTTTT. Translating it yields CASRVAANTGELFF.

Written as DNA, the CDR3 is TGTGCCAGCAGGACGGATTTCTACGAGCAGTACTTC. Translating gives CASRTDFYEQYF. This chain connects TRBV2 to TRBJ2-7, with no clear D. Trimming pared 6 bases from V and 3 bases from J, leaving 9 bases between. Germline V gene data show CDR1 as SNHLY and CDR2 as FYNNEI. CDR3 length: 12 residues.

The chain has TRBV6-1 and TRBJ2-5; D is unclear. V was shortened by 4 bases and J by 5 bases, with 14 bases between the two germline ends. Looked up from germline, CDR1 is MNHNS and CDR2 is SASEGT. This CDR3 has 14 residues. For the CDR3, the DNA is TGTGCCAGCAGTGGTACCGACCGTCGGGAGACCCAGTACTTC. This sequence encodes CASSGTDRRETQYF.

CDR3 coding DNA: TGTGCCAGCAAGACCGCACAAGGGCCCCAGCATTTT. This sequence encodes CASKTAQGPQHF. This rearrangement joins TRBV6-1 to TRBJ1-5; D is uncertain. V dropped 7 bases and J dropped 9 bases, with 13 bases sitting between them. CDR3 size: 12 residues. Germline CDR1 reads MNHNS; CDR2 reads SASEGT.

CDR3 amino acids: CATQLAGGHKTQYF. CDR3 nucleotide sequence: TGTGCCACTCAGCTGGCGGGAGGGCACAAGACCCAGTACTTC. The chain uses TRBV6-1 and TRBJ2-5; 9 nucleotides agree with TRBD2. This CDR3 comprises 14 residues. With 10 bases clipped from V and 6 bases from J, the junction kept 12 bases outside the gene matches. The germline gives CDR1 MNHNS, CDR2 SASEGT.

The chain is built from TRBV5-1 and TRBJ1-1; a possible D gene is TRBD1 (5 bases). Per germline, CDR1 SGHRS and CDR2 YFSETQ. The CDR3 is 14 amino acids. V was clipped by 4 bases and J by 2 bases, with 12 bases between them. CDR3 sequence: CASSDPGLNTEAFF. The CDR3 bases are TGCGCCAGCAGCGATCCGGGACTCAACACTGAAGCTTTCTTT. Using reference TRBV5-1 and TRBJ1-1 for the parts outside the CDR3, the full variable domain is KAGVTQTPRYLIKTRGQQVTLSCSPISGHRSVSWYQQTPGQGLQFLFEYFSETQRNKGNFPGRFSGRQFSNSRSEMNVSTLELGDSALYLCASSDPGLNTEAFFGQGTRLTVV.

The chain links TRBV10-3 to TRBJ2-5; 11 positions match TRBD2. The end of the DNA is better explained by TRBJ2-7, so the J call may be wrong. Germline V gives CDR1 ENHRY, CDR2 SYGVKD. The CDR3 spans 15 residues. The DNA for the CDR3 is TGTGCCATCAGACCCGGGACTAGCGGAACCTACGAGCAGTACTTC. Translation gives CAIRPGTSGTYEQYF.

This clone was counted a single time. The chain couples TRBV2 to TRBJ2-3; 9 bases are shared with TRBD1. The V gene's germline CDR1 is SNHLY and CDR2 FYNNEI. V gave up 5 bases and J gave up 10 bases; unmatched junction bases: 1. There are 11 residues in the CDR3. The CDR3 DNA is TGTGCCAGCAGTACAGGGGGCCCGCAGTATTTT. As protein: CASSTGGPQYF.

For this clone: The same CDR3 arises from other DNA sequences in this sample as well. CDR3 residues: CASSPGRAAGANVLTF. CDR3 DNA sequence: TGTGCCAGCAGCCCCGGGCGGGCGGCTGGGGCCAACGTCCTGACTTTC. This chain links TRBV28 with TRBJ2-6; possibly TRBD2 for D (5 bases). V was pared by 6 bases and J by 2 bases, with 14 bases between. Germline values: CDR1 MDHEN, CDR2 SYDVKM. The CDR3 consists of 16 residues.

This clone has just one count. V usage is TRBV6-1 and J usage is TRBJ1-2; 9 bases line up with TRBD1. V lost 5 bases to trimming and J lost 2 bases; unmatched junction nucleotides: 6. CDR1 and CDR2 (germline): MNHNS, SASEGT. This CDR3 contains 15 residues. This CDR3 reads CASSRSGTGNYGYTF. The CDR3 coding sequence is TGTGCCAGCAGTCGATCTGGGACAGGGAACTATGGCTACACCTTC.